The source of this T cell receptor beta chain is a study of CD8+CD57+ T cells in acquired aplastic anemia. Study details: DNA recovered from sorted CD4+ and CD8+ cells had a mean of around 3.3 ug. Study-level findings and limits: The CD8+ Simpson's diversity of patients and controls was not significantly different. Between patients and controls, around 30 CD8+ CDR3 sequences were found in common.

Patients sequenced had flow cytometry evidence of CD8+CD57+ cell expansion. Patients uniformly had severe acquired aplastic anemia. Genomic DNA was employed as the template in profiling TCR beta VDJ and CDR3. MiXCR, run by TCRdb on the reads, gives a single entry per CDR3 protein. In the table there are roughly 200,000 distinct CDR3 sequences, roughly 60% of which are singletons. The CDR3 extends over 14 amino acids. Germline V CDR1 and CDR2: LGHNA, YNFKEQ. Trimming removed 1 base at V and 4 bases at J, with 11 bases between. With regard to this clonotype: Its antigen is undetermined.

The source is a human donor with aplastic anemia. Sequences were obtained from sorted CD4+, CD8+, or CD8+CD57+ T cells (not recorded which) from PBMCs. The chain couples TRBV4-2 to TRBJ2-7; D is perhaps TRBD2 (5 bases). The CDR3 spells CASSQGASQYEQYF. In nucleotides, the CDR3 is TGTGCCAGCAGCCAAGGGGCTAGCCAATACGAGCAGTACTTC.